This TCR beta chain was captured in a study of monozygotic twins with inflammatory bowel disease. Whole blood that had not undergone T cell sorting provided the isolated total RNA. Germline V CDR1 and CDR2: LGHNA, YNFKEQ. CDR3 length: 16 residues. Worth noting for this clonotype: Its target is unknown.

UMIs with a 6-nucleotide sample barcode were added by template switching. TCRdb re-called the 5' RACE reads and shows each CDR3 protein once, DNA omitted. This sample's clone table lists around 97,000 distinct CDR3 sequences. Study-wide findings and caveats: For IBD, no single strong associated signal or clonotype was supported.

The rearrangement joins TRBV4-2 to TRBJ2-5; TCRdb reports TRBD1, a call that lacks DNA to check it against. Input material: blood. The TCR originated in a human donor with ulcerative colitis or Crohn's disease, or a healthy co-twin of an affected twin (not recorded which). CDR3 loop: CASSQVILSGTETQYF.